The 12 T cell receptor beta chains below all came from one sample that was sequenced in a study of blood T cells in healthy people across ages. Primers used in a second PCR of about 7 to 11 cycles were a sample-barcoded 5' primer and a J-beta primer mix. TCRdb re-called the 5' RACE reads through MiXCR, storing one row per CDR3 protein. Among around 670,000 distinct CDR3 sequences listed, approximately 30% were seen once. Sequenced: blood. The receptors were sampled from a woman older than 75 in good health.

This clonotype was observed many times. The gene calls are TRBV5-8 and TRBJ2-3; D may be TRBD1 (6 bases). The V end lost 4 bases, the J end lost 0 bases, and 12 bases lay between the germline ends. This CDR3 is built from 15 residues. CDR1 is SGHTS, CDR2 YDEGEE, per germline. CDR3 nucleotides: TGTGCCAGCAGCCTCGGGACACCTAGCACAGATACGCAGTATTTT. It translates to CASSLGTPSTDTQYF.

The sample holds many counts of this clonotype. Written as DNA, the CDR3 is TGCAGTGCTAGTTCGGTTATTAACTATGGCTACACCTTC. Translating gives CSASSVINYGYTF. J is TRBJ1-2 and V is TRBV20-1; unclear D gene. This CDR3 comprises 13 residues. Germline CDR1 and CDR2: DFQATT and SNEGSKA (reference sequence). V was clipped by 3 bases and J by 1 base, with 9 bases between them.

This clonotype was detected many times. V is TRBV13 and J is TRBJ2-5, with TRBD1 matching 11 bases. The CDR3 has 16 residues. Trimming at V came to 5 bases and at J to 2 bases, leaving 7 bases not matched to a gene. In germline, CDR1 is PRHDT, CDR2 FYEKMQ (reference sequence). Written as DNA, the CDR3 is TGTGCCAGCAGCGCCCGGACAGGGGGCCCACAAGAGACCCAGTACTTC. It is translated as CASSARTGGPQETQYF.

This clonotype was observed a handful of times. This chain joins TRBV6-6 and TRBJ1-4; D perhaps matches TRBD1 (6 bases). CDR1 is MNHNY and CDR2 is SVGAGI in the germline V gene (reference sequence). This CDR3 is 15 amino acids long. Trimming shortened V by 6 bases and J by 2 bases, and 13 bases separated the two germline ends. CDR3 bases: TGTGCCAGCAGGGAACCCAGGGGCACTAATGAAAAACTGTTTTTT. This codes for CASREPRGTNEKLFF.

Concerning this clonotype itself: A clone one base away is much larger, so this may be a read error. The gene calls are TRBV9 and TRBJ2-5, with D possibly being TRBD2 (6 bases). The last part of the DNA fits TRBJ2-7 better; the J call may be wrong. The CDR3 extends over 13 amino acids. The germline V gene has CDR1 SGDLS and CDR2 YYNGEE. CDR3 region: CASSGVRGSEQYF. CDR3 in DNA: TGTGCCAGCAGCGGGGTCCGGGGGAGCGAGCAGTACTTC.

Turning to this clonotype: Mismatch with germline at one junction end may stem from a read error. The chain uses TRBV30 and TRBJ2-5; D might be TRBD2 (7 bases). The CDR3 sequence is 14 residues long. Germline-derived CDR1 and CDR2 are GTSNPN and SVGIG (reference sequence). CDR3 bases: TGTGCCGGGAGTGTCCCCGGGGGGCTAGAGACCCAGTACTTC. The encoded protein is CAGSVPGGLETQYF. The variable domain in full, with the rest retrieved from reference TRBV30 and TRBJ2-5, is SQTIHQWPATLVQPVGSPLSLECTVEGTSNPNLYWYRQAAGRGLQLLFYSVGIGQISSEVPQNLSASRPQDRQFILSSKKLLLSDSGFYLCAGSVPGGLETQYFGPGTRLLVL.

This clonotype was seen at least ten times. CDR3: CASSKGADGGGYEQYF. The DNA of the CDR3 is TGTGCCAGCAGCAAAGGGGCCGACGGGGGTGGCTACGAGCAGTACTTC. The J gene is TRBJ2-7, the V gene TRBV21-1; TRBD1, the D gene given by the table, was not confirmed from the DNA. TRBV21-1 is designated a pseudogene. The CDR3 spans 16 residues.

In this sample, this clonotype turned up many times. The V gene is TRBV7-3, the J gene TRBJ2-1, with 8 positions matching TRBD2. The germline V gene encodes CDR1 SGHTA and CDR2 FQGTGA. The ends lost 3 bases at V and 8 bases at J; junction bases unmatched: 12. The CDR3 is made up of 16 amino acids. The CDR3, as DNA: TGTGCCAGCAGCTTGGGAATAGCGGGGCTCTTTGATGAGCAGTTCTTC. It is translated as CASSLGIAGLFDEQFF.

The J gene is TRBJ2-4, the V gene TRBV6-2 or TRBV6-3; 7 nucleotides match TRBD1. V trimming: 5 bases; J trimming: 2 bases; junction bases outside the gene matches: 3. Germline CDR1 reads MNHEY; CDR2 reads SVGEGT. CDR3 length equals 14 residues. The CDR3 region is CASSHRGSKNIQYF. CDR3 nucleotide sequence: TGTGCCAGCAGTCACAGGGGATCCAAAAACATTCAGTACTTC.

The genes are TRBV30 and TRBJ1-5; D uncertain. The ends were cut back, 3 bases at V and 0 bases at J, with 9 bases in the middle. The CDR3 has 14 residues. CDR1 and CDR2 from the germline V gene are GTSNPN and SVGIG (reference sequence). Here the CDR3 DNA reads TGTGCCTGGAGCCAGTCGTATAGCAATCAGCCCCAGCATTTT. Translation: CAWSQSYSNQPQHF.

This clonotype was seen ten or more times. This rearrangement joins TRBV6-5 to TRBJ2-7; 11 bases align to TRBD1. Trimming at V came to 7 bases and at J to 2 bases, leaving 7 bases not matched to a gene. Per germline, CDR1 MNHEY and CDR2 SVGAGI. The CDR3 sequence is 15 residues long. CDR3 in DNA: TGTGCCAGCACCTCTTGGGGACAGGGGGCCTACGAGCAGTACTTC. Translated: CASTSWGQGAYEQYF.

The CDR3 nucleotides read TGCAGCGTTGATAGTGGCCAGGGGTTAACCGGGGAGCTGTTTTTT. Its protein product is CSVDSGQGLTGELFF. V and J are TRBV29-1 and TRBJ2-2; perhaps TRBD1 as D (6 bases). Trimming cost V 3 bases and J 5 bases, with 16 bases left between them. This CDR3 contains 15 residues. Per the germline V gene, CDR1 is SQVTM and CDR2 is ANQGSEA.